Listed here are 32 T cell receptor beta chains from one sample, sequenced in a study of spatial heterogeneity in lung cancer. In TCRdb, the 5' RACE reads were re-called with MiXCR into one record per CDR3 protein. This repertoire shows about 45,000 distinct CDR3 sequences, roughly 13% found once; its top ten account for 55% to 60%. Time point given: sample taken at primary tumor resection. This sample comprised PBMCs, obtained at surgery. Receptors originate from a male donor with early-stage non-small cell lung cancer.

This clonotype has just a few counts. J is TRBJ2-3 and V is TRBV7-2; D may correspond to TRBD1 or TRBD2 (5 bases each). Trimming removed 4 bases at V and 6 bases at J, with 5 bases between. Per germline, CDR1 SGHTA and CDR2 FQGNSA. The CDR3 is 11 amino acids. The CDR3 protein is CASSWGDTQYF. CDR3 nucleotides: TGTGCCAGCAGCTGGGGGGATACGCAGTATTTT.

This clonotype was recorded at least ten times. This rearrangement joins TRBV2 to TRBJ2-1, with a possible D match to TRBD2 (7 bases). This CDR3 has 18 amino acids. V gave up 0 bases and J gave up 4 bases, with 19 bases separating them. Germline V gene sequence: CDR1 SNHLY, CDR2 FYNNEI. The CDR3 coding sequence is TGTGCCAGCAGTGAAGCGCTTCGGGGGGCGCTTGGTTACAATGAGCAGTTCTTC. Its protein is CASSEALRGALGYNEQFF.

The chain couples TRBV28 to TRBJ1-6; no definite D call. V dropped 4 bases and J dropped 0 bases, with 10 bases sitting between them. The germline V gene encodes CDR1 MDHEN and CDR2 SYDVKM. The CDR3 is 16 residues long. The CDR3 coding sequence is TGTGCCAGCAGTTACGGGATTCCCTCCTATAATTCACCCCTCCACTTT. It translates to CASSYGIPSYNSPLHF.

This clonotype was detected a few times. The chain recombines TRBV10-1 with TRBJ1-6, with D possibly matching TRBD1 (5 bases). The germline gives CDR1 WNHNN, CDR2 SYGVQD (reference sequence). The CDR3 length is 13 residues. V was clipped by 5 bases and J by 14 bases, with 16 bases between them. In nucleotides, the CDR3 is TGCGCCAGCAGTACCTCCGGGACGTTCACCCTCCACTTT. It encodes CASSTSGTFTLHF.

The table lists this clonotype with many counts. In nucleotides, the CDR3 is TGCGCCAGCAGCTTGTACGGCAATGAGCAGTTCTTC. It yields the protein CASSLYGNEQFF. The chain employs TRBV5-1 and TRBJ2-1; D not certain. The germline V and J ends were trimmed by 1 base and 6 bases, with 5 bases remaining between them. This CDR3 comprises 12 residues. Germline V gene lookup returns CDR1 SGHRS and CDR2 YFSETQ.

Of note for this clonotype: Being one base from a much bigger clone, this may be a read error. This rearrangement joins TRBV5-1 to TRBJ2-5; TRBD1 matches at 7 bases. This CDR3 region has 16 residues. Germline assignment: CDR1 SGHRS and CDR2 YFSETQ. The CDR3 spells CASSLDRGARGESQYF. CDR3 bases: TGCGCCAGCAGCTTGGACAGGGGAGCTCGGGGAGAGTCCCAGTACTTC.

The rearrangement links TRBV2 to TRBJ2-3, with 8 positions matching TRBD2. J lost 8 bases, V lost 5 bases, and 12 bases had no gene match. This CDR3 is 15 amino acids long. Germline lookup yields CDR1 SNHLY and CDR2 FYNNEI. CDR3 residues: CASSSSGGRWVTQYF. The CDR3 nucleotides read TGTGCCAGCAGTTCTTCTGGCGGGAGGTGGGTTACGCAGTATTTT.

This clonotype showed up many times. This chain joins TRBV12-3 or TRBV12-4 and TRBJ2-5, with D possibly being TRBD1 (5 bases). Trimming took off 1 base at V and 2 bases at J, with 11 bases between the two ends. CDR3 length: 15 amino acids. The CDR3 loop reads CASSLVLGAQETQYF. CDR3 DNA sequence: TGTGCCAGCAGTTTAGTATTAGGGGCACAAGAGACCCAGTACTTC.

Here the CDR3 reads CAMAGQGDTGELFF. In DNA, the CDR3 is TGTGCCATGGCCGGACAGGGGGACACCGGGGAGCTGTTTTTT. The V gene is TRBV19, the J gene TRBJ2-2; 10 bases are a match to TRBD1. CDR1 is LNHDA and CDR2 is SQIVND in the germline V gene (reference sequence). V dropped 10 bases and J dropped 3; count of bases not matched to a gene: 5. The CDR3 spans 14 residues. Looking up the rest from reference TRBV19 and TRBJ2-2 gives the full variable domain: DGGITQSPKYLFRKEGQNVTLSCEQNLNHDAMYWYRQDPGQGLRLIYYSQIVNDFQKGDIAEGYSVSREKKESFPLTVTSAQKNPTAFYLCAMAGQGDTGELFFGEGSRLTVL.

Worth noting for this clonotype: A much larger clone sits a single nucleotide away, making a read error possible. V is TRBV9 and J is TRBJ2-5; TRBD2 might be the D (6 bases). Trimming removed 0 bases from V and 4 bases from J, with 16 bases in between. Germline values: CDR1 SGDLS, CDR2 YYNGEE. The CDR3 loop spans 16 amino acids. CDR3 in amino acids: CASSVGLAGSLETQYF. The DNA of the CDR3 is TGTGCCAGCAGCGTAGGCCTTGCGGGGAGCCTAGAGACCCAGTACTTC.

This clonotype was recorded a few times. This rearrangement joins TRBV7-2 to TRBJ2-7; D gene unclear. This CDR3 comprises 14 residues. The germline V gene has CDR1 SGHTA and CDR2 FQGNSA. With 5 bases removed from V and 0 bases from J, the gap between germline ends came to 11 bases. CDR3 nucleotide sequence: TGTGCCAGCAGCATTTCAGGATACTCCTACGAGCAGTACTTC. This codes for CASSISGYSYEQYF.

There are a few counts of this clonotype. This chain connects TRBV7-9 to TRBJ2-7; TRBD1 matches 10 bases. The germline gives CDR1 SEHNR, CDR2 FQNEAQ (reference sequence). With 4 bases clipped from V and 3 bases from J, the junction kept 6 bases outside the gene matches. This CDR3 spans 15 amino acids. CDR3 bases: TGTGCCAGCAGCTCAACGGGACAGGGGTACTACGAGCAGTACTTC. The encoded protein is CASSSTGQGYYEQYF.

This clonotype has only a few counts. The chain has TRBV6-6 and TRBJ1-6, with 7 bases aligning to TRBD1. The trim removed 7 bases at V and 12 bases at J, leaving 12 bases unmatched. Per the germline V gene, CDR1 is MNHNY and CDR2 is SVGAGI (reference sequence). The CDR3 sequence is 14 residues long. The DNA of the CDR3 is TGTGCCAGCAACCCCGACAGGGCCGGACGACCCCTCCACTTT. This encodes CASNPDRAGRPLHF.

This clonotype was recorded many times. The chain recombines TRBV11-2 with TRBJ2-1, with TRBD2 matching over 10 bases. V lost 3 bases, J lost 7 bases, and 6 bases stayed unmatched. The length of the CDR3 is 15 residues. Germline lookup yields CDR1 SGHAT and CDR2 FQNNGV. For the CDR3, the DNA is TGTGCCAGCAGCTTGGGACTAGCGCTCGCTAATGAGCAGTTCTTC. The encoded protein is CASSLGLALANEQFF.

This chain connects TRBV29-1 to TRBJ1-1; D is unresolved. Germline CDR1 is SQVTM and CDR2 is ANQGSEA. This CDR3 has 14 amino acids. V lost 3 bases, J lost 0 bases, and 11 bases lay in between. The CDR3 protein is CSVDRKGVNTEAFF. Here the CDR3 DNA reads TGCAGCGTTGACAGGAAGGGTGTGAACACTGAAGCTTTCTTT.

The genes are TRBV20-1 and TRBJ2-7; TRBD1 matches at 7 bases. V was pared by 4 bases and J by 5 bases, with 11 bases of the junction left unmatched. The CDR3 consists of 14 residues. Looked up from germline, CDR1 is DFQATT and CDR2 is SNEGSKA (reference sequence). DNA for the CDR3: TGCAGTGCTACTAAGACAGGGCGTAATAACGAGCAGTACTTC. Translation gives CSATKTGRNNEQYF.

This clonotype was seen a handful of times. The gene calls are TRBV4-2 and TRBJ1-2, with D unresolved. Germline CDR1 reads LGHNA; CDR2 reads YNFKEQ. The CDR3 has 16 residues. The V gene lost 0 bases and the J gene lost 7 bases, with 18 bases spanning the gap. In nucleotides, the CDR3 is TGTGCCAGCAGCCAAGATTCGGCGAAAGGGCGCGGTGGCTACACCTTC. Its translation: CASSQDSAKGRGGYTF.

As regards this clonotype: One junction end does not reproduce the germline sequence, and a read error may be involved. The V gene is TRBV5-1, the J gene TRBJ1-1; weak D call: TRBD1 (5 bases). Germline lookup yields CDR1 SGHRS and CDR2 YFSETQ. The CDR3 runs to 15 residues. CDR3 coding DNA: TGCGCCAGCAGCTTGTCAGCAGGGAGGAACGCTGAAGCTTTCTTT. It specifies CASSLSAGRNAEAFF.

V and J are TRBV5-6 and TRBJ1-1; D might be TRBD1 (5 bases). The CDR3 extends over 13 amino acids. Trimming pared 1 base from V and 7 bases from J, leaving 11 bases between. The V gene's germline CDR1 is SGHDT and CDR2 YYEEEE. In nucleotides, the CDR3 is TGTGCCAGCAGCTTGACGGGGACCGGTGAAGCTTTCTTT. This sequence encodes CASSLTGTGEAFF.

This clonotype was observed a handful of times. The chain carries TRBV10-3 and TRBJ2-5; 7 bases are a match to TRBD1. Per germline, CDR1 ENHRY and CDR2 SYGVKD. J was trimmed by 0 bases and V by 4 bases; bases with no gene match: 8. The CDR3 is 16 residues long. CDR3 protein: CAISVGGRGHQETQYF. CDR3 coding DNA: TGTGCCATCAGTGTAGGGGGCCGCGGCCACCAAGAGACCCAGTACTTC.

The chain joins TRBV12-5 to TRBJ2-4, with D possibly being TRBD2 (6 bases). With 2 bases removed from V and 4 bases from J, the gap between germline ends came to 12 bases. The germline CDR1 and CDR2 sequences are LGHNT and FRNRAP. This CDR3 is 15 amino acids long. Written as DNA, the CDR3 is TGTGCTAGTGGTTTGCCCTGGGGGGAGAAAAACATTCAGTACTTC. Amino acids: CASGLPWGEKNIQYF. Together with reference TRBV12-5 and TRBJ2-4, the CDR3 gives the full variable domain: DARVTQTPRHKVTEMGQEVTMRCQPILGHNTVFWYRQTMMQGLELLAYFRNRAPLDDSGMPKDRFSAEMPDATLATLKIQPSEPRDSAVYFCASGLPWGEKNIQYFGAGTRLSVL.

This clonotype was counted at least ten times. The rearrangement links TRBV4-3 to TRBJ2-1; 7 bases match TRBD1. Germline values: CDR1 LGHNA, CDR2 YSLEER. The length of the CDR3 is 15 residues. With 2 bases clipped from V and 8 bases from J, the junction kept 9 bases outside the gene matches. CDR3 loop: CASSQRDSRRDEQFF. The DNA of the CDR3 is TGCGCCAGCAGCCAAAGGGACAGCCGTAGGGATGAGCAGTTCTTC.

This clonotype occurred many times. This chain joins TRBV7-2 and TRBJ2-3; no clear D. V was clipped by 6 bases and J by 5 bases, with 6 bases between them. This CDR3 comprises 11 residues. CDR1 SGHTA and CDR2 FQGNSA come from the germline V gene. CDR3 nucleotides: TGTGCCAGCAGTAGACTAGATACGCAGTATTTT. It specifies CASSRLDTQYF.

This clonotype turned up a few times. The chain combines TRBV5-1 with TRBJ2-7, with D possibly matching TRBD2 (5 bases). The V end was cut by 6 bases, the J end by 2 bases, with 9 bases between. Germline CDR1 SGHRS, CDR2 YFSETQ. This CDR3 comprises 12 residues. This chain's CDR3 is CASNHGTYEQYF. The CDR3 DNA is TGCGCCAGCAATCACGGGACCTACGAGCAGTACTTC.

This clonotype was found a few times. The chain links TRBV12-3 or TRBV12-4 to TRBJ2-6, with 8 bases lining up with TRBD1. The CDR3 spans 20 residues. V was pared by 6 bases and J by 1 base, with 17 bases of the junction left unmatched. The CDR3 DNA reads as TGTGCCAGCAGCTTTGGCGGATTAGGACAGGGAAAGTCTGGGGCCAACGTCCTGACTTTC. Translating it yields CASSFGGLGQGKSGANVLTF.

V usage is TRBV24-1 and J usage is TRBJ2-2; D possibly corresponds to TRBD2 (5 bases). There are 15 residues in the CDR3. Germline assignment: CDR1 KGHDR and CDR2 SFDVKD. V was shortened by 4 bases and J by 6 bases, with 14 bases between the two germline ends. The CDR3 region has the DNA TGTGCCACCAGTGACCCCTCGGCCGGGGCCGGGGAGCTGTTTTTT. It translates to CATSDPSAGAGELFF.

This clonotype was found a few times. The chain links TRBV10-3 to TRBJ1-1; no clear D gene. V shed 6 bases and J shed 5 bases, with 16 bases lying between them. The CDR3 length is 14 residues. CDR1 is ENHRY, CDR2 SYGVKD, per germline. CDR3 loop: CAIRAPIGGTEAFF. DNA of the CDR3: TGTGCCATCAGGGCCCCCATTGGAGGGACTGAAGCTTTCTTT.

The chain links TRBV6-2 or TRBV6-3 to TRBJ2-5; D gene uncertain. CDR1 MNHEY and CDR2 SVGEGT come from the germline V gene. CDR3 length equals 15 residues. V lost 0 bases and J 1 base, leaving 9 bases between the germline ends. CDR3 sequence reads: CASSYSEQIQETQYF. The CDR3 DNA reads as TGTGCCAGCAGTTACTCGGAGCAGATCCAAGAGACCCAGTACTTC.

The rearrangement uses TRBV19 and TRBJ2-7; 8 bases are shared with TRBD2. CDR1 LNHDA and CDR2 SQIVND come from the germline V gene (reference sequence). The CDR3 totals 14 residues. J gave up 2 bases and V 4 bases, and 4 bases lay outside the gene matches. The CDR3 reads CASSTGGGTYEQYF. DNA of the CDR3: TGTGCCAGTAGTACCGGCGGGGGGACCTACGAGCAGTACTTC.

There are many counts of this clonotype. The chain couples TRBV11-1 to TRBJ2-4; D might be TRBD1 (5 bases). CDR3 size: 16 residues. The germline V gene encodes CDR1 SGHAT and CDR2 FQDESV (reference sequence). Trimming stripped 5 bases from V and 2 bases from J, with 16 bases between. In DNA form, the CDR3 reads TGTGCCAGCAGCCCCCGCCAGGCAGGGACCAAAAACATTCAGTACTTC. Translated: CASSPRQAGTKNIQYF.

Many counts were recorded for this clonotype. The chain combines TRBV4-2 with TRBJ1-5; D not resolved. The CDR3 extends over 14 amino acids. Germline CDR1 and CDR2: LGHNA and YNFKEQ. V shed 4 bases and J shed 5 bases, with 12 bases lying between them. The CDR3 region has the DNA TGTGCCAGCAGCCCGCAAATGAATGATCAGCCCCAGCATTTT. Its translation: CASSPQMNDQPQHF.

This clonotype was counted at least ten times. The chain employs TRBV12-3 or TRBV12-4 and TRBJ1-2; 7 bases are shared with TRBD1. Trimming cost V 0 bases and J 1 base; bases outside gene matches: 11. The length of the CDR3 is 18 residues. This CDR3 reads CASSLAGTAYMVNYGYTF. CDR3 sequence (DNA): TGTGCCAGCAGTTTAGCCGGGACAGCCTATATGGTTAACTATGGCTACACCTTC.